These 24 T cell receptor beta chains were all obtained from the same sample, sequenced in a study of T cell repertoires in cytomegalovirus infection. A single record per CDR3 protein comes from TCRdb applying MiXCR to the reads. The sample has hundreds of thousands of distinct CDR3 sequences, around 6.4% seen once. Input material: PBMCs. Receptors originate from a human donor in good health (CMV status not recorded). Some clones in this sample may be carry-over from other donors' samples.

This clonotype has more than one count but fewer than ten. This chain connects TRBV4-2 to TRBJ1-2, with TRBD1 identical over 7 bases. Trimming at V came to 4 bases and at J to 2 bases, leaving 7 bases not matched to a gene. Germline CDR1 and CDR2: LGHNA and YNFKEQ. The CDR3 has 15 amino acids. CDR3 nucleotides: TGTGCCAGCAGCCCTCCGGACAGGCTAAACTATGGCTACACCTTC. Translated: CASSPPDRLNYGYTF.

This clonotype was observed many times. The rearrangement links TRBV29-1 to TRBJ2-5, with 7 positions matching TRBD1. With 4 bases clipped from V and 5 bases from J, the junction kept 7 bases outside the gene matches. This CDR3 is 13 amino acids long. Per the germline V gene, CDR1 is SQVTM and CDR2 is ANQGSEA. CDR3 coding DNA: TGCAGCGTTGCCGGGAAGGGGGCGGAGACCCAGTACTTC. This codes for CSVAGKGAETQYF.

The sample holds many counts of this clonotype. The chain has TRBV5-1 and TRBJ2-5; D call uncertain. Trimming took 2 bases from V and 3 from J, leaving 8 bases between them. Looked up from germline, CDR1 is SGHRS and CDR2 is YFSETQ. CDR3 length equals 13 residues. The CDR3 bases are TGCGCCAGCAGCTTCCCTGGGGAAGAGACCCAGTACTTC. Protein product: CASSFPGEETQYF.

This clonotype was picked up a small number of times. The J gene is TRBJ1-2, the V gene TRBV20-1; 8 nucleotides match TRBD1. CDR1 is DFQATT and CDR2 is SNEGSKA in the germline V gene (reference sequence). V dropped 3 bases and J dropped 5; count of bases not matched to a gene: 5. The CDR3 is made up of 13 amino acids. CDR3 sequence: CSASQGARYGYTF. Written as DNA, the CDR3 is TGCAGTGCTAGTCAGGGGGCACGGTATGGCTACACCTTC.

A few counts support this clonotype. The CDR3 region is CASRPGLAGHLNTGELFF. The CDR3 nucleotides read TGTGCCAGCAGGCCAGGACTAGCGGGCCACCTAAACACCGGGGAGCTGTTTTTT. V gene TRBV12-3 or TRBV12-4 combines with J gene TRBJ2-2, with 11 bases identical to TRBD2. This CDR3 has 18 amino acids. The trim removed 6 bases at V and 2 bases at J, leaving 11 bases unmatched.

This clonotype was recorded at least ten times. The chain recombines TRBV7-2 with TRBJ2-3; D not certain. The CDR3 length is 12 residues. V gave up 2 bases and J gave up 3 bases, with 3 bases separating them. Germline V CDR1 and CDR2: SGHTA, FQGNSA. CDR3 protein: CASSLITDTQYF. CDR3 DNA sequence: TGTGCCAGCAGCTTAATTACAGATACGCAGTATTTT.

This clonotype was seen at least ten times. The chain employs TRBV20-1 and TRBJ2-3; 10 nucleotides line up with TRBD2. Trimming cost V 3 bases and J 2 bases; bases outside gene matches: 5. This CDR3 spans 15 amino acids. CDR1 and CDR2 from the germline V gene are DFQATT and SNEGSKA (reference sequence). CDR3 in amino acids: CSASLAGDSTDTQYF. CDR3 nucleotides: TGCAGTGCTAGTCTAGCGGGAGACTCCACAGATACGCAGTATTTT.

The J gene is TRBJ1-3, the V gene TRBV14, with unresolved D. CDR1 and CDR2 from the germline V gene are SGHDN and FVKESK. Trimming stripped 1 base from V and 4 bases from J, with 11 bases between. This CDR3 comprises 15 residues. DNA of the CDR3: TGTGCCAGCAGCCAAGGACGGGGATCGGGAAACACCATATATTTT. Amino acids: CASSQGRGSGNTIYF.

V is TRBV2 and J is TRBJ2-2, with 8 bases lining up with TRBD1. With V trimmed by 3 bases and J by 7 bases, 7 bases remained unmatched. This CDR3 comprises 15 residues. Germline CDR1 and CDR2: SNHLY and FYNNEI. The CDR3, as DNA: TGTGCCAGCAGTGAGGCAGGGGGCGCAGGCGGGGAGCTGTTTTTT. It is translated as CASSEAGGAGGELFF. Filled out from reference TRBV2 and TRBJ2-2, the complete variable domain reads EPEVTQTPSHQVTQMGQEVILRCVPISNHLYFYWYRQILGQKVEFLVSFYNNEISEKSEIFDDQFSVERPDGSNFTLKIRSTKLEDSAMYFCASSEAGGAGGELFFGEGSRLTVL.

This clonotype was detected only a few times. The chain joins TRBV20-1 to TRBJ2-6; TRBD1 aligns across 7 bases. The germline V gene has CDR1 DFQATT and CDR2 SNEGSKA (reference sequence). J lost 2 bases, V lost 3 bases, and 4 bases had no gene match. The CDR3 has 15 amino acids. The CDR3 DNA is TGCAGTGCTAGTTCTGACAGGGCTGGGGCCAACGTCCTGACTTTC. It codes for CSASSDRAGANVLTF.

The sample holds many counts of this clonotype. The chain employs TRBV7-2 and TRBJ2-5; possible D gene TRBD1, 5 bases. Germline V gene sequence: CDR1 SGHTA, CDR2 FQGNSA. The V end was cut by 1 base, the J end by 5 bases, with 14 bases between. The CDR3 extends over 15 amino acids. The CDR3 DNA reads TGTGCCAGCAGCTTAGGGACAAATAAGAGGGAGACCCAGTACTTC. This translates into CASSLGTNKRETQYF.

This chain connects TRBV4-2 to TRBJ1-6; D perhaps matches TRBD1 (6 bases). Germline assignment: CDR1 LGHNA and CDR2 YNFKEQ. The length of the CDR3 is 15 residues. V dropped 0 bases and J dropped 8 bases, with 11 bases sitting between them. The CDR3 here is CASSQEGGGDSPLHF. In DNA, the CDR3 is TGTGCCAGCAGCCAAGAAGGGGGGGGCGATTCACCCCTCCACTTT.

This clonotype has ten or more counts. The chain joins TRBV18 to TRBJ1-4; TRBD1 might be the D (5 bases). CDR3 length: 13 residues. Germline-derived CDR1 and CDR2 are KGHSH and LQKENI. V shed 2 bases and J shed 8 bases, with 9 bases lying between them. Written as DNA, the CDR3 is TGTGCCAGCTCACCAAGACAGACGGAAAAACTGTTTTTT. Its translation is CASSPRQTEKLFF.

This clonotype was counted once. The chain has TRBV2 and TRBJ1-1; D call uncertain. CDR1 is SNHLY and CDR2 is FYNNEI in the germline V gene. The CDR3 contains 10 residues. The germline V and J ends were trimmed by 5 bases and 6 bases, with 4 bases remaining between them. The CDR3 sequence: CASSIAEAFF. CDR3 nucleotide sequence: TGTGCCAGCAGTATTGCTGAAGCTTTCTTT.

There are many counts of this clonotype. The chain combines TRBV20-1 with TRBJ2-5; TRBD2 matches 8 bases. The length of the CDR3 is 19 residues. Germline-derived CDR1 and CDR2 are DFQATT and SNEGSKA (reference sequence). The V segment lost 0 bases and the J segment 0 bases; nucleotides outside the gene matches: 15. Written as DNA, the CDR3 is TGCAGTGCTAGAGAGGTAGCGGGGAGCGTACCGCTCTACCAAGAGACCCAGTACTTC. Protein: CSAREVAGSVPLYQETQYF.

This clonotype was seen at least ten times. The CDR3 region has the DNA TGTGCCAGCAGTTACGGCGACGGTGGGCTTCCGAACCCCCACACAGATACGCAGTATTTT. It translates to CASSYGDGGLPNPHTDTQYF. V gene TRBV6-5 combines with J gene TRBJ2-3; D is unresolved. CDR1 MNHEY and CDR2 SVGAGI come from the germline V gene. The CDR3 runs to 20 residues. V lost 2 bases to trimming and J lost 2 bases, with 26 bases between them.

This clonotype was detected ten times or more. This chain uses TRBV6-2 or TRBV6-3 with TRBJ2-1; the D gene is possibly TRBD2 (5 bases). Germline V gene data show CDR1 as MNHEY and CDR2 as SVGEGT. This CDR3 comprises 14 residues. The V end lost 5 bases, the J end lost 8 bases, and 16 bases lay between the germline ends. CDR3 amino acids: CASSRRPGVDEQFF. The CDR3 bases are TGTGCCAGCAGTCGCAGGCCCGGGGTCGATGAGCAGTTCTTC.

In its sample, this clonotype was seen a few times. The chain joins TRBV6-6 to TRBJ2-1; 7 nucleotides agree with TRBD2. The CDR3 length is 17 residues. Germline CDR1 and CDR2: MNHNY and SVGAGI (reference sequence). Germline trimming cut 0 bases from V and 2 bases from J; bases unmatched to any gene: 7. CDR3 region: CASSYSSRGGTYNEQFF. DNA for the CDR3: TGTGCCAGCAGTTACTCCTCTCGCGGGGGAACCTACAATGAGCAGTTCTTC.

In this sample, this clonotype turned up many times. The chain combines TRBV6-5 with TRBJ2-3; D call uncertain. Deletions cut 5 bases from V and 5 bases from J, with 8 bases between. The CDR3 covers 12 residues. Germline V gene sequence: CDR1 MNHEY, CDR2 SVGAGI. CDR3 sequence reads: CASSMGGDTQYF. The CDR3 region has the DNA TGTGCCAGCAGTATGGGTGGAGATACGCAGTATTTT.

Many counts were recorded for this clonotype. The V and J genes are TRBV4-2 and TRBJ1-6, with a tentative D call TRBD1 (5 bases). Trimming removed 3 bases at V and 10 bases at J, with 22 bases between. In germline, CDR1 is LGHNA, CDR2 YNFKEQ. This CDR3 has 17 residues. CDR3 region: CASSQALQALGDSPLHF. The DNA for the CDR3 is TGTGCCAGCAGCCAGGCTCTACAGGCACTCGGGGACTCACCCCTCCACTTT.

In this sample, this clonotype turned up many times. This chain uses TRBV29-1 with TRBJ1-5; D not resolved. V shed 2 bases and J shed 5 bases, with 16 bases lying between them. The CDR3 extends over 15 amino acids. The germline V gene has CDR1 SQVTM and CDR2 ANQGSEA. The CDR3 spells CSVESRILAHQPQHF. CDR3 DNA: TGCAGCGTTGAAAGCAGGATTTTAGCTCATCAGCCCCAGCATTTT.

This clonotype was counted ten times or more. The rearrangement joins TRBV7-2 to TRBJ2-5; 8 bases fit TRBD2. J gave up 2 bases and V 6 bases, and 8 bases lay outside the gene matches. The length of the CDR3 is 15 residues. Per the germline V gene, CDR1 is SGHTA and CDR2 is FQGNSA. The CDR3 sequence is CASRWGLGGQETQYF. CDR3 DNA sequence: TGTGCCAGCAGATGGGGACTAGGTGGTCAAGAGACCCAGTACTTC.

This clonotype has at least ten counts. V gene TRBV13 combines with J gene TRBJ2-7; 11 bases are a match to TRBD1. Trimming cost V 3 bases and J 0 bases; bases outside gene matches: 4. Germline CDR1 reads PRHDT; CDR2 reads FYEKMQ (reference sequence). The CDR3 totals 16 residues. Here the CDR3 reads CASSFGTGGPSYEQYF. The CDR3 nucleotides read TGTGCCAGCAGCTTCGGGACAGGGGGTCCCTCCTACGAGCAGTACTTC.

The V gene is TRBV4-1, the J gene TRBJ1-2; D call uncertain. The CDR3 has 15 amino acids. Between the trimmed V and J ends, which lost 0 bases and 8 bases, there was a span of 16 bases. The germline gives CDR1 MGHRA, CDR2 YSYEKL. CDR3 bases: TGCGCCAGCAGCCAAGATATAACCGACCTGAGAGGCTACACCTTC. Encoded protein: CASSQDITDLRGYTF.